This note documents a single T cell receptor (beta chain) sequence. No antigen is known for it. This sample is drawn from a study of shared clonotypes between healthy human individuals. Study-level information: Three plates each covered CD4 naive and memory; CD8 naive two, CD8 memory one. Study-wide results and limits: Larger estimated richness was generally seen in naive subsets than in memory subsets.

Donation came from healthy HIV-negative adults that had no recent acute infections or vaccinations. The assay was run at deep level. TCRdb's copy holds only in-frame clones and misses some; the assay was immunoSEQ multiplex PCR. The sample holds around 720,000 clones, less than 80% seen once. What was sequenced was memory CD4+ T cells sorted from blood. Indicated subset: CD45RA-negative fraction. This receptor was taken from a woman in her twenties or thirties in good health.

CDR3 coding DNA: TGCAGCGTTCAACAGGGGGCTCACGGAACTAATGAAAAACTGTTTTTT. As protein: CSVQQGAHGTNEKLFF. V usage is TRBV29-1 and J usage is TRBJ1-4; 9 bases match TRBD1. The CDR3 spans 16 residues. J was trimmed by 1 base and V by 5 bases; bases with no gene match: 8. The germline V gene encodes CDR1 SQVTM and CDR2 ANQGSEA. Complete variable domain (other parts from reference TRBV29-1 and TRBJ1-4): SAVISQKPSRDICQRGTSLTIQCQVDSQVTMMFWYRQQPGQSLTLIATANQGSEATYESGFVIDKFPISRPNLTFSTLTVSNMSPEDSSIYLCSVQQGAHGTNEKLFFGSGTQLSVL.